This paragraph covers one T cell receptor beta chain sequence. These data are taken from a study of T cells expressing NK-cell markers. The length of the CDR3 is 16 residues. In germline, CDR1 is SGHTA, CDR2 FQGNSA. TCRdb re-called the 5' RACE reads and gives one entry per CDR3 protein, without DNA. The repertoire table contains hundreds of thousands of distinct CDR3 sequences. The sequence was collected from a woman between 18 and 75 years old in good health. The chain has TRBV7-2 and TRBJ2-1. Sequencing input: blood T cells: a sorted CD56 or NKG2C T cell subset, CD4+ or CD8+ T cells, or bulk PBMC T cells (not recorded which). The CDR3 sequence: CASSLTTITAYNEQFF.